This passage covers 17 T cell receptor beta chains from one sample sequenced in a study of control samples from healthy donors and cancer patients. TCRdb's copy holds only in-frame clones and misses some; the assay was immunoSEQ multiplex PCR. The sample carries 150,000 to 200,000 clones, around nine tenths recorded once. The sample comprised blood. Source of these receptors: a woman between 25 and 40 years old in good health.

CDR3 sequence reads: CASSLGETQYF. In DNA form, the CDR3 reads TGTGCCAGCAGCTTAGGCGAGACCCAGTACTTC. The chain links TRBV11-3 to TRBJ2-5; no definite D call. Between the trimmed V and J ends, which lost 1 base and 5 bases, there was a span of 2 bases. The germline gives CDR1 SGHNT, CDR2 YENEEA. This CDR3 spans 11 amino acids.

The chain's CDR3 is CASSPGQGIWEVTQYF. DNA of the CDR3: TGTGCCAGCAGCCCGGGACAGGGTATCTGGGAAGTGACCCAGTACTTC. The chain uses TRBV28 and TRBJ2-5; 9 nucleotides agree with TRBD1. CDR1 is MDHEN and CDR2 is SYDVKM in the germline V gene. This CDR3 has 16 residues. V shed 6 bases, J shed 7 bases, and the junction held 15 bases outside the gene matches.

This sequence joins TRBV27 and TRBJ2-2; D remains unclear. The CDR3 sequence is 12 residues long. The germline V and J ends were trimmed by 3 bases and 2 bases, with 1 base remaining between them. CDR1 is MNHEY and CDR2 is SMNVEV in the germline V gene (reference sequence). The CDR3 nucleotides are TGTGCCAGCAGTTTCAACACCGGGGAGCTGTTTTTT. Translation: CASSFNTGELFF.

The rearrangement links TRBV6-2 or TRBV6-3 to TRBJ2-5, with 9 bases identical to TRBD1. This CDR3 region has 14 residues. CDR1 and CDR2 from the germline V gene are MNHEY and SVGEGT. Trimming removed 6 bases from V and 5 bases from J; junction bases left unmatched: 7. CDR3 sequence reads: CASSTGTGIETQYF. The CDR3, as DNA: TGTGCCAGCAGCACCGGGACAGGGATCGAGACCCAGTACTTC.

The genes are TRBV24-1 and TRBJ1-5; D is uncertain. The CDR3 consists of 15 residues. The germline CDR1 and CDR2 sequences are KGHDR and SFDVKD. V lost 3 bases to trimming and J lost 0 bases, with 8 bases between them. CDR3 amino acids: CATSDQRFSNQPQHF. In nucleotides, the CDR3 is TGTGCCACCAGTGATCAACGGTTTAGCAATCAGCCCCAGCATTTT.

The rearrangement uses TRBV6-6 and TRBJ2-1; 9 bases fit TRBD2. The V segment lost 8 bases and the J segment 9 bases; nucleotides outside the gene matches: 14. The germline CDR1 and CDR2 sequences are MNHNY and SVGAGI (reference sequence). CDR3 length: 15 residues. CDR3 DNA sequence: TGTGCCAGCCGCTCGGACGTTTGGCGGGGGGGTGAGCAGTTCTTC. This codes for CASRSDVWRGGEQFF.

Only one count was recorded for this clone. The rearrangement links TRBV15 to TRBJ1-2; the D is unclear. From germline, CDR1 is LNHNV and CDR2 YYDKDF (reference sequence). The V end lost 0 bases, the J end lost 8 bases, and 7 bases lay between the germline ends. The CDR3 length is 12 residues. The CDR3 is CATSRDVGGYTF. The CDR3 region has the DNA TGTGCCACCAGCAGAGATGTCGGAGGCTACACCTTC. Looking up the rest from reference TRBV15 and TRBJ1-2 gives the full variable domain: DAMVIQNPRYQVTQFGKPVTLSCSQTLNHNVMYWYQQKSSQAPKLLFHYYDKDFNNEADTPDNFQSRRPNTSFCFLDIRSPGLGDTAMYLCATSRDVGGYTFGSGTRLTVV.

The chain joins TRBV6-5 to TRBJ2-1; 7 bases match TRBD2. The junction had 7 bases not matched to a gene; V was cut back by 5 bases and J by 3 bases. Germline V lookup: CDR1 MNHEY, CDR2 SVGAGI. The CDR3 totals 15 residues. In DNA form, the CDR3 reads TGTGCCAGCAGTCTGACGGCGGGAGACTACAATGAGCAGTTCTTC. It specifies CASSLTAGDYNEQFF.

This sequence joins TRBV30 and TRBJ1-4, with TRBD1 matching 7 bases. From germline, CDR1 is GTSNPN and CDR2 SVGIG (reference sequence). There are 14 residues in the CDR3. J was trimmed by 5 bases and V by 4 bases; bases with no gene match: 7. For the CDR3, the DNA is TGTGCCTGGAATTCCGGGACAGTCAATGAAAAACTGTTTTTT. Translation gives CAWNSGTVNEKLFF. Together with reference TRBV30 and TRBJ1-4, the CDR3 gives the full variable domain: SQTIHQWPATLVQPVGSPLSLECTVEGTSNPNLYWYRQAAGRGLQLLFYSVGIGQISSEVPQNLSASRPQDRQFILSSKKLLLSDSGFYLCAWNSGTVNEKLFFGSGTQLSVL.

This clone was observed a single time. The chain is built from TRBV14 and TRBJ2-3, with TRBD1 matching 7 bases. Germline lookup yields CDR1 SGHDN and CDR2 FVKESK. V lost 3 bases to trimming and J lost 1 base; unmatched junction nucleotides: 1. This CDR3 has 14 residues. Here the CDR3 reads CASSQTGRTDTQYF. CDR3 DNA: TGTGCCAGCAGCCAGACAGGGCGCACAGATACGCAGTATTTT.

The genes are TRBV5-1 and TRBJ1-2; 9 bases map to TRBD1. J was trimmed by 8 bases and V by 0 bases; bases with no gene match: 8. In germline, CDR1 is SGHRS, CDR2 YFSETQ. This CDR3 is built from 15 residues. The CDR3 loop is CASSLAGTGFYGYTF. The DNA for the CDR3 is TGCGCCAGCAGCTTGGCTGGGACAGGGTTTTACGGCTACACCTTC. Variable domain in full (rest from reference TRBV5-1 and TRBJ1-2): KAGVTQTPRYLIKTRGQQVTLSCSPISGHRSVSWYQQTPGQGLQFLFEYFSETQRNKGNFPGRFSGRQFSNSRSEMNVSTLELGDSALYLCASSLAGTGFYGYTFGSGTRLTVV.

The V call is TRBV10-3, the J call TRBJ2-1, with 9 positions matching TRBD1. Per the germline V gene, CDR1 is ENHRY and CDR2 is SYGVKD. V lost 4 bases and J lost 5; bases outside the gene matches: 6. This CDR3 region has 15 residues. The CDR3 sequence: CAISVDRGGDNEQFF. CDR3 in DNA: TGTGCCATCAGTGTAGACAGGGGGGGTGACAATGAGCAGTTCTTC.

This clone occurred once. The CDR3 loop reads CASSKSVTGTGEGFSTDTQYF. The CDR3 nucleotides are TGTGCCAGCAGCAAATCTGTTACCGGGACAGGGGAAGGATTTAGCACAGATACGCAGTATTTT. This chain joins TRBV21-1 and TRBJ2-3; the table's D gene call, TRBD1, was not cross checked with the DNA. TRBV21-1 counts as a pseudogene. CDR3 length: 21 amino acids.

The V call is TRBV19, the J call TRBJ2-2, with a possible D match to TRBD2 (6 bases). The length of the CDR3 is 14 residues. V shed 7 bases and J shed 4 bases, with 13 bases lying between them. The V gene's germline CDR1 is LNHDA and CDR2 SQIVND (reference sequence). CDR3 amino acids: CASKHGGRTGELFF. DNA of the CDR3: TGTGCCAGTAAGCACGGGGGTCGCACCGGGGAGCTGTTTTTT. Together with reference TRBV19 and TRBJ2-2, the CDR3 gives the full variable domain: DGGITQSPKYLFRKEGQNVTLSCEQNLNHDAMYWYRQDPGQGLRLIYYSQIVNDFQKGDIAEGYSVSREKKESFPLTVTSAQKNPTAFYLCASKHGGRTGELFFGEGSRLTVL.

The CDR3 here is CASSFGSTQYF. As DNA, the CDR3 is TGTGCCAGCAGCTTCGGGAGCACGCAGTATTTT. This rearrangement joins TRBV5-4 to TRBJ2-3, with D maybe TRBD2 (6 bases). This CDR3 is 11 amino acids long. Trimming shortened V by 2 bases and J by 9 bases, and 7 bases separated the two germline ends. Germline V gene data show CDR1 as SGHNT and CDR2 as YYREEE (reference sequence). Supplemented by reference TRBV5-4 and TRBJ2-3, the full variable domain reads ETGVTQSPTHLIKTRGQQVTLRCSSQSGHNTVSWYQQALGQGPQFIFQYYREEENGRGNFPPRFSGLQFPNYSSELNVNALELDDSALYLCASSFGSTQYFGPGTRLTVL.

The rearrangement links TRBV9 to TRBJ2-5, with D possibly TRBD1 on 6 matching bases. Germline CDR1 and CDR2: SGDLS and YYNGEE. The CDR3 covers 13 residues. V was clipped by 3 bases and J by 5 bases, with 11 bases between them. The CDR3 loop is CASSGLRGETQYF. In DNA form, the CDR3 reads TGTGCCAGCAGCGGTTTAAGGGGGGAGACCCAGTACTTC.

The chain combines TRBV5-1 with TRBJ2-3; no clear D gene. Per the germline V gene, CDR1 is SGHRS and CDR2 is YFSETQ. Trimming removed 5 bases from V and 2 bases from J, with 18 bases in between. CDR3 size: 16 residues. Here the CDR3 reads CASSPSPLVSTDTQYF. CDR3 nucleotide sequence: TGCGCCAGCAGTCCCTCTCCCTTAGTCTCCACAGATACGCAGTATTTT.